The source of this T cell receptor beta chain is a study of shared clonotypes between healthy human individuals. Across the whole study: The people who gave samples were a couple of women and a few men aged 18 to 49.

CDR1 is SNHLY and CDR2 is FYNNEI in the germline V gene. CDR3 length: 16 amino acids. Trimming pared 0 bases from V and 3 bases from J, leaving 12 bases between. As regards this clone: The antigen is undetermined.

Naive CD8 isolation took CD45RO-negative cells positively selected for CCR7 and excluded terminally differentiated effector memory CD45RA+ cells. Only in-frame clones appear in the TCRdb table, and some are missing; sequencing was by immunoSEQ multiplex PCR. In the table there are about 2.1 million clones, approximately 92% of which are singletons. Findings and caveats of the study: Generation of non-shared clonotypes was less probable than generation of clonotypes shared by all four donors. Compared with memory subsets, naive subsets generally had larger estimated richness.

This receptor was identified in a man aged 18 to 30 in good health. Some clones in this sample may be carry-over from other donors' samples. The chain is built from TRBV2 and TRBJ2-1; tentative D call: TRBD2 (5 bases). Sample: naive CD8+ T cells from PBMCs. The CDR3 reads CASSEAPSGRYNEQFF. In DNA form, the CDR3 reads TGTGCCAGCAGTGAAGCGCCGAGCGGCCGCTACAATGAGCAGTTCTTC.